A selection of T cell receptor beta chains follows, all from one sample in a study of a mutant IDH1 vaccine in newly diagnosed glioma. No antigen has been identified for these receptors. Data came from immunoSEQ multiplex PCR; TCRdb stores just in-frame clones and leaves some out. The table lists roughly 74,000 clones, more than 80% of them singletons, with roughly 0.78% in the top ten. The sample consisted of PBMCs, taken from a glioma patient whose treatment included an IDH1 peptide vaccine. The receptor source for this set is a woman between 50 and 59 years old with glioma. Both conserved end residues are part of each CDR3. Each record gives: clone size, D gene, V gene, J gene, CDR3 DNA, CDR3 protein. D genes are given only for firm matches. Size tells how often a clone was seen (once, few, many) or the class of an expanded clone, and some rows leave it out.

abundance: NA; d_gene: NA; v_gene: TRBV7-9; j_gene: TRBJ1-1; CDR3nt: TGTGCCAGCAGCTTGAGGGGCCAAGGGGAAGCTTTCTTT; CDR3aa: CASSLRGQGEAFF
abundance: NA; d_gene: NA; v_gene: TRBV7-2; j_gene: TRBJ1-2; CDR3nt: TGTGCCAGCAGCCCGACAGAAACTTACTATGGCTACACCTTC; CDR3aa: CASSPTETYYGYTF
abundance: NA; d_gene: NA; v_gene: TRBV19; j_gene: TRBJ1-5; CDR3nt: TGTGCCAGTCACTGGAGGGGTGAGCCCCAGCATTTT; CDR3aa: CASHWRGEPQHF
abundance: once; d_gene: TRBD2; v_gene: TRBV25-1; j_gene: TRBJ2-7; CDR3nt: TGTGCCAGCAGTGAAAGGCGGGAGTTTGCCTACGAGCAGTACTTC; CDR3aa: CASSERREFAYEQYF
abundance: NA; d_gene: TRBD1; v_gene: TRBV18; j_gene: TRBJ2-7; CDR3nt: TGTGCCAGCTCACCACGACGGACAGGGGGCGGGTACGAGCAGTACTTC; CDR3aa: CASSPRRTGGGYEQYF
abundance: few; d_gene: NA; v_gene: TRBV6-6; j_gene: TRBJ1-1; CDR3nt: TGTGCCAGCAGTTACTCGACGGGGGGAACTGAAGCTTTCTTT; CDR3aa: CASSYSTGGTEAFF
abundance: NA; d_gene: TRBD2; v_gene: TRBV7-9; j_gene: TRBJ2-5; CDR3nt: TGTGCCAGCAGCTTTGGGACTAGCCCACAAGAGACCCAGTACTTC; CDR3aa: CASSFGTSPQETQYF
abundance: NA; d_gene: NA; v_gene: TRBV10-3; j_gene: TRBJ2-3; CDR3nt: TGTGCCGCAGAGAGCACAGATACGCAGTATTTT; CDR3aa: CAAESTDTQYF
abundance: NA; d_gene: TRBD1; v_gene: TRBV2; j_gene: TRBJ1-4; CDR3nt: TGTGCCAGCAGGGAGGGACAGGGTGCAACTAATGAAAAACTGTTTTTT; CDR3aa: CASREGQGATNEKLFF
abundance: NA; d_gene: NA; v_gene: TRBV9; j_gene: TRBJ2-2; CDR3nt: TGTGCCAGCAGCGTAAGCGGAAACACCGGGGAGCTGTTTTTT; CDR3aa: CASSVSGNTGELFF
abundance: NA; d_gene: TRBD2; v_gene: TRBV4-1; j_gene: TRBJ2-1; CDR3nt: TGCGCCAGCAGCCAAGGGGGTAGCGGGCGGGGGAGCTCCTACAATGAGCAGTTCTTC; CDR3aa: CASSQGGSGRGSSYNEQFF
abundance: NA; d_gene: NA; v_gene: TRBV28; j_gene: TRBJ2-3; CDR3nt: TGTGCCAGCAGTTTGGGCAGGGGATCTGTCACAGATACGCAGTATTTT; CDR3aa: CASSLGRGSVTDTQYF
abundance: NA; d_gene: TRBD1; v_gene: TRBV19; j_gene: TRBJ2-1; CDR3nt: TGTGCCAGCCTAGGAGTCATGGACAGGGCACGGGGTGAGCAGTTCTTC; CDR3aa: CASLGVMDRARGEQFF
abundance: NA; d_gene: NA; v_gene: TRBV18; j_gene: TRBJ1-1; CDR3nt: TGTGCCAGCTCACCACGGGACAAAGCTTTCTTT; CDR3aa: CASSPRDKAFF
abundance: NA; d_gene: NA; v_gene: TRBV25-1; j_gene: TRBJ1-6; CDR3nt: TGTGCCAGCAGTGAATATCCTCCCTGGTCACCCCTCCACTTT; CDR3aa: CASSEYPPWSPLHF
abundance: NA; d_gene: NA; v_gene: TRBV6-1; j_gene: TRBJ1-3; CDR3nt: TGTGCCAGCAGGAGGGGGGCACGTTCTGGAAACACCATATATTTT; CDR3aa: CASRRGARSGNTIYF